Below are 30 T cell receptor beta chains sequenced from a single sample in a study of T cell repertoires in cytomegalovirus infection. One entry per CDR3 protein results from TCRdb running MiXCR on the reads. Here the sample spans 750,000 to 900,000 distinct CDR3 sequences, 29% being singletons. The antigens of these receptors remain unknown. The starting material was cultured CD8+ T cells from PBMCs, obtained from culture after CMV antigen stimulation. All receptors come from a human donor in good health (CMV status not recorded). Some clones in this sample may be carry-over from other donors' samples.

The rearrangement joins TRBV6-2 or TRBV6-3 to TRBJ1-1; no clear D. The CDR3 is 11 residues long. Trimming stripped 2 bases from V and 11 bases from J, with 9 bases between. CDR1 is MNHEY and CDR2 is SVGEGT in the germline V gene. CDR3 protein: CASSYGEGAFF. The CDR3 region has the DNA TGTGCCAGCAGTTACGGAGAGGGTGCTTTCTTT.

The chain combines TRBV6-6 with TRBJ2-7, with D possibly being TRBD2 (7 bases). With 2 bases removed from V and 6 bases from J, the gap between germline ends came to 11 bases. Looked up from germline, CDR1 is MNHNY and CDR2 is SVGAGI (reference sequence). This CDR3 comprises 13 residues. For the CDR3, the DNA is TGTGCCAGCAGTTACCCGGGGGGCCGCGAGCAGTACGTC. It codes for CASSYPGGREQYV.

The V and J genes are TRBV3-1 and TRBJ2-7; 7 bases agree with TRBD1. The J segment lost 3 bases and the V segment lost 2 bases, leaving 10 bases of the junction unmatched. CDR1 is LGHDT, CDR2 YNNKEL, per germline (reference sequence). The CDR3 totals 16 residues. The DNA of the CDR3 is TGTGCCAGCAGCCAAAAGAGGGGACAGCCATTCTACGAGCAGTACTTC. Its translation is CASSQKRGQPFYEQYF.

This clonotype was found a few times. The CDR3 sequence: CASGLGDSQETQYF. CDR3 nucleotides: TGTGCTAGTGGTTTGGGGGACAGCCAAGAGACCCAGTACTTC. The chain carries TRBV12-5 and TRBJ2-5; TRBD1 agrees at 7 bases. Per germline, CDR1 LGHNT and CDR2 FRNRAP. The CDR3 has 14 residues. Germline trimming cut 1 base from V and 1 base from J; bases unmatched to any gene: 0.

The V call is TRBV6-5, the J call TRBJ1-1; a possible D gene is TRBD1 (5 bases). This CDR3 region has 14 residues. CDR1 is MNHEY and CDR2 is SVGAGI in the germline V gene. Trimming removed 4 bases at V and 8 bases at J, with 17 bases between. CDR3: CASSSYRTGLEAFF. The DNA for the CDR3 is TGTGCCAGCAGTTCTTATAGAACGGGGCTGGAAGCTTTCTTT.

The gene calls are TRBV15 and TRBJ2-7; 9 bases fit TRBD1. Germline values: CDR1 LNHNV, CDR2 YYDKDF (reference sequence). V lost 5 bases and J lost 6; bases outside the gene matches: 14. This CDR3 contains 16 residues. The CDR3 reads CATSLSPGTGISEQYF. CDR3 DNA: TGTGCCACCAGCCTCTCGCCCGGGACAGGGATAAGCGAGCAGTACTTC.

The V and J genes are TRBV6-5 and TRBJ2-3; D is undetermined. The ends were cut back, 2 bases at V and 1 base at J, with 7 bases in the middle. The CDR3 runs 14 residues. The V gene's germline CDR1 is MNHEY and CDR2 SVGAGI. The CDR3 here is CASSYPTGTDTQYF. CDR3 nucleotides: TGTGCCAGCAGTTACCCGACGGGCACAGATACGCAGTATTTT.

This clonotype came up a few times. The chain employs TRBV10-3 and TRBJ2-5; D uncertain. Germline values: CDR1 ENHRY, CDR2 SYGVKD. V was trimmed by 6 bases and J by 5 bases, leaving 22 bases between them. The CDR3 contains 16 residues. Here the CDR3 reads CAISLVLEGVGETQYF. In nucleotides, the CDR3 is TGTGCCATCAGCCTTGTCCTCGAAGGCGTCGGGGAGACCCAGTACTTC.

CDR3 DNA: TGTGCCAGCAGTGAAGTCAGGGGGCGCTTAAGGGATACGCAGTATTTT. Translating gives CASSEVRGRLRDTQYF. The chain employs TRBV6-1 and TRBJ2-3; 8 nucleotides match TRBD1. The trim removed 1 base at V and 6 bases at J, leaving 9 bases unmatched. Germline loops: CDR1 MNHNS, CDR2 SASEGT. This CDR3 is 16 amino acids long.

The V call is TRBV24-1, the J call TRBJ1-5; D not resolved. The CDR3 has 14 residues. Per the germline V gene, CDR1 is KGHDR and CDR2 is SFDVKD. The V end was cut by 6 bases, the J end by 0 bases, with 8 bases between. The CDR3, as DNA: TGTGCCACCAGTCGAGGAGATAGCAATCAGCCCCAGCATTTT. It is translated as CATSRGDSNQPQHF.

This clonotype was found a few times. The gene calls are TRBV6-5 and TRBJ2-3, with 11 bases identical to TRBD1. With V trimmed by 0 bases and J by 2 bases, 13 bases remained unmatched. CDR1 and CDR2 from the germline V gene are MNHEY and SVGAGI. This CDR3 is 20 amino acids long. CDR3: CASSYSRDRGLVWDTDTQYF. The CDR3, as DNA: TGTGCCAGCAGTTACTCCCGGGACAGGGGGTTAGTGTGGGACACAGATACGCAGTATTTT.

Many counts were recorded for this clonotype. The chain uses TRBV7-8 and TRBJ1-1; D is uncertain. The germline CDR1 and CDR2 sequences are SGHVS and FQNEAQ. V lost 1 base to trimming and J lost 8 bases, with 8 bases between them. The length of the CDR3 is 12 residues. CDR3 bases: TGTGCCAGCAGCTTAGAGGGTTTGGAAGCTTTCTTT. This gives the protein CASSLEGLEAFF.

The chain couples TRBV5-1 to TRBJ1-1; the D is unclear. The V end lost 5 bases, the J end lost 4 bases, and 12 bases lay between the germline ends. Looked up from germline, CDR1 is SGHRS and CDR2 is YFSETQ. The CDR3 covers 13 residues. The CDR3 nucleotides are TGCGCCAGCAGACTCGGTCCGGGCACTGAAGCTTTCTTT. Its translation: CASRLGPGTEAFF.

A note on this clonotype: Just one base apart from a much larger clone, this may be a read error. This sequence joins TRBV6-1 and TRBJ1-5, with a possible D match to TRBD1 (5 bases). Germline CDR1 and CDR2: MNHNS and SASEGT. V was trimmed by 7 bases and J by 1 base, leaving 11 bases between them. The CDR3 is 14 amino acids. CDR3 protein: CASNDSGSNQPQHF. The CDR3 DNA reads TGTGCCAGCAATGACTCAGGGAGCAATCAGCCCCAGCATTTT.

The chain has TRBV7-6 and TRBJ2-1; D perhaps matches TRBD2 (7 bases). The germline V and J ends were trimmed by 1 base and 4 bases, with 14 bases remaining between them. This CDR3 has 16 residues. CDR1 is SGHVS, CDR2 FNYEAQ, per germline. The CDR3 nucleotides read TGTGCCAGCAGCTTAGATGTACGGGGGGCATACAATGAGCAGTTCTTC. It yields the protein CASSLDVRGAYNEQFF.

This chain joins TRBV29-1 and TRBJ1-1, with 8 positions matching TRBD1. With 3 bases clipped from V and 10 bases from J, the junction kept 7 bases outside the gene matches. The CDR3 contains 12 residues. Per the germline V gene, CDR1 is SQVTM and CDR2 is ANQGSEA. CDR3 nucleotide sequence: TGCAGCGTTGAGTGGGTGACAGGGGTAGCTTTCTTT. Translated: CSVEWVTGVAFF.

The J gene is TRBJ1-1, the V gene TRBV6-6; D remains ambiguous. Germline CDR1 reads MNHNY; CDR2 reads SVGAGI (reference sequence). V was shortened by 0 bases and J by 8 bases, with 13 bases between the two germline ends. The CDR3 has 14 residues. The CDR3 loop reads CASSYSVEGSEAFF. In DNA, the CDR3 is TGTGCCAGCAGTTACTCAGTTGAGGGCAGCGAAGCTTTCTTT.

This clonotype has only a few counts. The chain links TRBV6-5 to TRBJ2-1; the match to TRBD2 covers 7 bases. Germline values: CDR1 MNHEY, CDR2 SVGAGI. The CDR3 consists of 14 residues. Trimming removed 8 bases from V and 7 bases from J; junction bases left unmatched: 11. The chain's CDR3 is CASSPFGGGNEQFF. The DNA of the CDR3 is TGTGCCAGCTCCCCCTTCGGCGGGGGAAATGAGCAGTTCTTC.

This clonotype was detected ten times or more. V and J are TRBV11-1 and TRBJ2-1, with 8 bases fitting TRBD2. V lost 5 bases, J lost 5 bases, and 2 bases stayed unmatched. This CDR3 spans 13 amino acids. Germline CDR1 reads SGHAT; CDR2 reads FQDESV (reference sequence). CDR3 loop: CASSPGGNNEQFF. Written as DNA, the CDR3 is TGTGCCAGCAGCCCGGGGGGGAACAATGAGCAGTTCTTC. Based on the CDR3 plus reference TRBV11-1 and TRBJ2-1, the full variable domain is EAEVAQSPRYKITEKSQAVAFWCDPISGHATLYWYRQILGQGPELLVQFQDESVVDDSQLPKDRFSAERLKGVDSTLKIQPAELGDSAMYLCASSPGGNNEQFFGPGTRLTVL.

J is TRBJ2-6 and V is TRBV7-6; D is possibly TRBD2 (5 bases). Germline-derived CDR1 and CDR2 are SGHVS and FNYEAQ. The CDR3 loop spans 16 amino acids. V gave up 6 bases and J gave up 2 bases, with 14 bases separating them. The DNA of the CDR3 is TGTGCCAGCAGTGGACCGCACGGGGCTGGGGCCAACGTCCTGACTTTC. Translation: CASSGPHGAGANVLTF.

The rearrangement uses TRBV4-1 and TRBJ1-5; a weak D match, TRBD1 (6 bases). The V gene's germline CDR1 is MGHRA and CDR2 YSYEKL. Trimming cost V 1 base and J 6 bases, with 19 bases left between them. This CDR3 is built from 17 residues. Here the CDR3 DNA reads TGCGCCAGCAGCCAAGCTGAAACCTGGGGGGCATTTCAGCCCCAGCATTTT. This gives the protein CASSQAETWGAFQPQHF.

The rearrangement links TRBV3-1 to TRBJ1-2; TRBD1 matches 8 bases. The CDR3 extends over 12 amino acids. J was trimmed by 3 bases and V by 10 bases; bases with no gene match: 4. The germline V gene encodes CDR1 LGHDT and CDR2 YNNKEL (reference sequence). CDR3: CAIRGPDYGYTF. The CDR3 DNA follows: TGTGCCATCAGGGGGCCAGACTATGGCTACACCTTC. Full variable domain (missing parts from reference TRBV3-1 and TRBJ1-2): DTAVSQTPKYLVTQMGNDKSIKCEQNLGHDTMYWYKQDSKKFLKIMFSYNNKELIINETVPNRFSPKSPDKAHLNLHINSLELGDSAVYFCAIRGPDYGYTFGSGTRLTVV.

For the CDR3, the DNA is TGTGCCAGCAGTCTACACCAGGGCGGGGACAATGAGCAGTTCTTC. It specifies CASSLHQGGDNEQFF. The chain joins TRBV28 to TRBJ2-1, with a tentative D call TRBD2 (6 bases). V gave up 5 bases and J gave up 5 bases, with 16 bases separating them. Germline CDR1 reads MDHEN; CDR2 reads SYDVKM. CDR3 length: 15 residues.

The V call is TRBV6-5, the J call TRBJ2-5, with 13 bases identical to TRBD2. The CDR3 has 16 amino acids. With V trimmed by 5 bases and J by 1 base, 4 bases remained unmatched. Germline V gene data show CDR1 as MNHEY and CDR2 as SVGAGI. As DNA, the CDR3 is TGTGCCAGCAGTCCTTGGACTAGCGGGGGCCAAGAGACCCAGTACTTC. It encodes CASSPWTSGGQETQYF.

In this sample, this clonotype turned up a few times. The chain couples TRBV27 to TRBJ1-1; D remains unclear. Trimming shortened V by 5 bases and J by 0 bases, and 7 bases separated the two germline ends. This CDR3 comprises 13 residues. Germline CDR1 reads MNHEY; CDR2 reads SMNVEV (reference sequence). The CDR3 reads CASSQIMNTEAFF. The CDR3 DNA reads as TGTGCCAGCAGTCAAATTATGAACACTGAAGCTTTCTTT.

This rearrangement joins TRBV7-8 to TRBJ1-2; D is perhaps TRBD1 (6 bases). CDR1 and CDR2 from the germline V gene are SGHVS and FQNEAQ. The ends were cut back, 5 bases at V and 4 bases at J, with 20 bases in the middle. The CDR3 is 16 residues long. The CDR3 is CASSPKGDFYIYGYTF. The CDR3 DNA reads as TGTGCCAGCAGCCCGAAGGGGGACTTCTACATCTATGGCTACACCTTC.

This clonotype was counted only a few times. The rearrangement joins TRBV27 to TRBJ2-7, with TRBD1 matching 9 bases. CDR3 length: 15 residues. J was trimmed by 0 bases and V by 4 bases; bases with no gene match: 4. Germline values: CDR1 MNHEY, CDR2 SMNVEV (reference sequence). CDR3 loop: CASSSDRGASYEQYF. For the CDR3, the DNA is TGTGCCAGCAGTTCGGACAGGGGTGCCTCCTACGAGCAGTACTTC.

This clonotype was seen more than once but under ten times. V gene TRBV5-6 combines with J gene TRBJ2-3; 7 bases are shared with TRBD2. Germline-derived CDR1 and CDR2 are SGHDT and YYEEEE. The CDR3 extends over 13 amino acids. The V gene end was trimmed by 7 bases and the J gene end by 4 bases; junction bases not matched to a gene: 6. The CDR3 bases are TGTGCCAGCCTGGGAGGGGCGGCAGATACGCAGTATTTT. Translated, it gives CASLGGAADTQYF.

This clonotype showed up just a few times. This chain uses TRBV2 with TRBJ2-3, with D unresolved. Germline V CDR1 and CDR2: SNHLY, FYNNEI. V shed 2 bases and J shed 4 bases, with 13 bases lying between them. The CDR3 loop spans 15 amino acids. CDR3 amino acids: CASSEPTNHPDTQYF. The CDR3 region has the DNA TGTGCCAGCAGTGAACCGACCAACCACCCAGATACGCAGTATTTT.

This clonotype was detected ten times or more. This chain joins TRBV7-6 and TRBJ2-7; perhaps D is TRBD1 or TRBD2 (5 bases each). V was clipped by 1 base and J by 3 bases, with 10 bases between them. The CDR3 length is 14 residues. Germline CDR1 is SGHVS and CDR2 is FNYEAQ. DNA for the CDR3: TGTGCCAGCAGCTTAGGAGGGGATAGCTACGAGCAGTACTTC. Its translation is CASSLGGDSYEQYF.